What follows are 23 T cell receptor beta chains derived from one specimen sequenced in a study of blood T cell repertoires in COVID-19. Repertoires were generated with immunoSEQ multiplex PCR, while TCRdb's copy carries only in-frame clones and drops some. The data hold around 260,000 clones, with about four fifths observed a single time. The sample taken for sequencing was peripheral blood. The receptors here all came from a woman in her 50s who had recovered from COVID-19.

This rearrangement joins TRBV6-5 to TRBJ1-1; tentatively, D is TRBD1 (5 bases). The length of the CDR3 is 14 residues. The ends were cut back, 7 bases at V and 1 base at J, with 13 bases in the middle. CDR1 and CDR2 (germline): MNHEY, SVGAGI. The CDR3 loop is CASKGFMGNTEAFF. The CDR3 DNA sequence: TGTGCCAGCAAGGGGTTCATGGGGAACACTGAAGCTTTCTTT.

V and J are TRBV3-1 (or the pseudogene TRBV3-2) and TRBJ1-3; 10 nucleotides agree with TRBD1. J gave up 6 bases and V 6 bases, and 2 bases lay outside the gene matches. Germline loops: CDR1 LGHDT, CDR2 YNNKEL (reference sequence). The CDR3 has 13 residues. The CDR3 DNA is TGTGCCAGCAGACGACAGGGGGCAAACACCATATATTTT. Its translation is CASRRQGANTIYF.

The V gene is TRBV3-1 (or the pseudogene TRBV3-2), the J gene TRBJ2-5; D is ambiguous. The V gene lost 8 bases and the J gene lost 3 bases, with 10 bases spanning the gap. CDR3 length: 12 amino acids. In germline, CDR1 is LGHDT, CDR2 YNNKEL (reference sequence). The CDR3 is CASSWAKETQYF. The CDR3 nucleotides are TGTGCCAGCTCATGGGCGAAAGAGACCCAGTACTTC.

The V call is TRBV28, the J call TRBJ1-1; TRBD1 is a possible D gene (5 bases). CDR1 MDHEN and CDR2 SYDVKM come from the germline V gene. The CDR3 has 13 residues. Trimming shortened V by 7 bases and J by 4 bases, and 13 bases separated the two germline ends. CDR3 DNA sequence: TGTGCCAGCATCCCCGCGGGGCGCACTGAAGCTTTCTTT. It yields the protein CASIPAGRTEAFF.

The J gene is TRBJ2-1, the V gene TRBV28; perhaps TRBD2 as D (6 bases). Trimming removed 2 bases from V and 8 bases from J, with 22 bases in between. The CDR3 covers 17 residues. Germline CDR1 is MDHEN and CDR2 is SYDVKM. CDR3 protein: CASSLASRTKRRDEQFF. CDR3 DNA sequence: TGTGCCAGCAGTTTAGCCTCGAGGACTAAACGGCGCGATGAGCAGTTCTTC.

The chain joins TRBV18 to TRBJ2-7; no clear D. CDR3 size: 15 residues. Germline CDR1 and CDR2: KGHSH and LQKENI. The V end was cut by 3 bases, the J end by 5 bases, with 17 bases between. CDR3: CASSPISGRAHEQYF. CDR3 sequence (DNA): TGTGCCAGCTCACCGATAAGTGGTCGAGCCCACGAGCAGTACTTC. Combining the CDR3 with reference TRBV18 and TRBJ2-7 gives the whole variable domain NAGVMQNPRHLVRRRGQEARLRCSPMKGHSHVYWYRQLPEEGLKFMVYLQKENIIDESGMPKERFSAEFPKEGPSILRIQQVVRGDSAAYFCASSPISGRAHEQYFGPGTRLTVT.

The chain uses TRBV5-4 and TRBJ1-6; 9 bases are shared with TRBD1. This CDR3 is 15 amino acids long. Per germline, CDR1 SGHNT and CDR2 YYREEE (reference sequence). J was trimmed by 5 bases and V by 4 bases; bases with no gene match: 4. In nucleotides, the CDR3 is TGTGCCAGCAGCGAAAGGACAGGGGATAATTCACCCCTCCACTTT. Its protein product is CASSERTGDNSPLHF.

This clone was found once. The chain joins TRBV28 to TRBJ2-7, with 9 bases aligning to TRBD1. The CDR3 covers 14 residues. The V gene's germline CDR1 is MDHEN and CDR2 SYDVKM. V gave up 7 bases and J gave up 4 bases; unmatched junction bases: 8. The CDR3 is CASTTGTGSYEQYF. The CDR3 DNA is TGTGCCAGCACTACAGGGACAGGGAGTTACGAGCAGTACTTC.

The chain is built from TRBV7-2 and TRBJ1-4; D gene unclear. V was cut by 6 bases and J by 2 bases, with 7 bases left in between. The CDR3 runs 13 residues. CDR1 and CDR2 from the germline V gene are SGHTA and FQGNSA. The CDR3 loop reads CASSFVTNEKLFF. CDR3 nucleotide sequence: TGTGCCAGCAGTTTCGTCACTAATGAAAAACTGTTTTTT.

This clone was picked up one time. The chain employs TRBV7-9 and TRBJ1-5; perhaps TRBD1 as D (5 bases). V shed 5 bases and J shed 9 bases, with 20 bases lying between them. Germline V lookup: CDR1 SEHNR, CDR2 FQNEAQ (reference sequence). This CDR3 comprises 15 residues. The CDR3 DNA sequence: TGTGCCAGCAGCACCGACATCGGGACTATTCTGCCCCAGCATTTT. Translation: CASSTDIGTILPQHF.

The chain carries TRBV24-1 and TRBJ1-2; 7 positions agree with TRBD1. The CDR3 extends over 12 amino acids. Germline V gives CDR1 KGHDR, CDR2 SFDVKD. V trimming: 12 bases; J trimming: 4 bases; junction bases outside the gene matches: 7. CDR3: CAVEQGTYGYTF. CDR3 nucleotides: TGTGCCGTCGAACAGGGGACCTATGGCTACACCTTC.

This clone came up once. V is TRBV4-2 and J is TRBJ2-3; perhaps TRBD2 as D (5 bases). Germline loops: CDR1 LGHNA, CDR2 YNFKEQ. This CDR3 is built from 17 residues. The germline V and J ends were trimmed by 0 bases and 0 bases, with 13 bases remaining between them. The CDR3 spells CASSQDWAAASTDTQYF. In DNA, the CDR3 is TGTGCCAGCAGCCAAGATTGGGCAGCGGCTAGCACAGATACGCAGTATTTT.

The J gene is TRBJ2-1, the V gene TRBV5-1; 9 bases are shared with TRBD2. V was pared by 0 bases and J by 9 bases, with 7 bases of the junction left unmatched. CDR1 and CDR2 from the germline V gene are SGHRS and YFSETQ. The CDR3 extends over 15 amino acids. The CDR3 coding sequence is TGCGCCAGCAGCTTGGTAATAGCGGGGGAATCTGAGCAGTTCTTC. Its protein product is CASSLVIAGESEQFF. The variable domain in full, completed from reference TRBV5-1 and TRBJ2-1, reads KAGVTQTPRYLIKTRGQQVTLSCSPISGHRSVSWYQQTPGQGLQFLFEYFSETQRNKGNFPGRFSGRQFSNSRSEMNVSTLELGDSALYLCASSLVIAGESEQFFGPGTRLTVL.

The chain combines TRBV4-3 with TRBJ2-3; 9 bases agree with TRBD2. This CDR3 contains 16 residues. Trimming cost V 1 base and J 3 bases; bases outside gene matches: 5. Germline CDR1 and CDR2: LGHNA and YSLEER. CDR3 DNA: TGCGCCAGCAGCCAAGGTCGTCTAGCGGGAACAGATACGCAGTATTTT. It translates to CASSQGRLAGTDTQYF.

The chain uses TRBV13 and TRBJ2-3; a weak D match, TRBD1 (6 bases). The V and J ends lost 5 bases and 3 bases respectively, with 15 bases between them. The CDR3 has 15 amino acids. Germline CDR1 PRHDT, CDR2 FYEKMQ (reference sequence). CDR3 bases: TGTGCCAGCAGCGGAACACAGGGTTCGACAGATACGCAGTATTTT. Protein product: CASSGTQGSTDTQYF.

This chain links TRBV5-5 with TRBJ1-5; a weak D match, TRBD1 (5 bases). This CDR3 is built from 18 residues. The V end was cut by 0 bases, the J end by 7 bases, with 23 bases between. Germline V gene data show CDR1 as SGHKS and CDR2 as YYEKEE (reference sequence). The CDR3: CASSLGRGREGLFQPQHF. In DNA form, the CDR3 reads TGTGCCAGCAGCTTGGGTCGGGGTCGGGAGGGGCTATTCCAGCCCCAGCATTTT.

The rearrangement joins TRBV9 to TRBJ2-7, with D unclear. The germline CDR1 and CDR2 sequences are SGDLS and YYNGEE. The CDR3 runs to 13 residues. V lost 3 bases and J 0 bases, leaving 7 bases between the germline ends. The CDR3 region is CASSAAGSYEQYF. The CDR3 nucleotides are TGTGCCAGCAGCGCGGCAGGCTCCTACGAGCAGTACTTC.

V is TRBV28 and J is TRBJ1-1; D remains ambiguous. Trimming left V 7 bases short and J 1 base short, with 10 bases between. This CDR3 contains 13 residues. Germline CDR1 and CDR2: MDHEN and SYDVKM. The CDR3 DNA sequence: TGTGCCAGCACAGATCCACCGAACACTGAAGCTTTCTTT. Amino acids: CASTDPPNTEAFF.

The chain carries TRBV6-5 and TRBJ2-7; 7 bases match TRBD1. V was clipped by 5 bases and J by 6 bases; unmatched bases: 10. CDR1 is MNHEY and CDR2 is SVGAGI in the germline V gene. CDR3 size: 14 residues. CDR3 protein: CASSTQGLGVEQYF. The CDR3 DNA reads TGTGCCAGCAGTACACAGGGGTTAGGTGTCGAGCAGTACTTC.

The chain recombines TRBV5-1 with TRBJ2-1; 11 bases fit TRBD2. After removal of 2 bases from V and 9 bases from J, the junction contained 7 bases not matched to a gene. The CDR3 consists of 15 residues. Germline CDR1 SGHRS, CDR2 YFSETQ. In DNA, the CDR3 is TGCGCCAGCAGCTTCTCTAGCGGGAGGCATAGTGAGCAGTTCTTC. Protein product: CASSFSSGRHSEQFF.

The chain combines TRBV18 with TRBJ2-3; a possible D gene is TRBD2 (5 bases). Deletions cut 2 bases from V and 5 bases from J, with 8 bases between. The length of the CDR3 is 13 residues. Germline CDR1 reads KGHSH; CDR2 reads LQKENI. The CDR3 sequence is CASSPSEGDTQYF. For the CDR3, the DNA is TGTGCCAGCTCACCAAGCGAGGGAGATACGCAGTATTTT. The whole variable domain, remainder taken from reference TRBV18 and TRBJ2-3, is NAGVMQNPRHLVRRRGQEARLRCSPMKGHSHVYWYRQLPEEGLKFMVYLQKENIIDESGMPKERFSAEFPKEGPSILRIQQVVRGDSAAYFCASSPSEGDTQYFGPGTRLTVL.

CDR3 amino acids: CASSPFLQETQYF. The CDR3 DNA reads as TGTGCCAGCTCACCATTCCTCCAAGAGACCCAGTACTTC. The V gene is TRBV18, the J gene TRBJ2-5; the D is unclear. Trimming removed 2 bases at V and 1 base at J, with 5 bases between. This CDR3 is built from 13 residues. Germline values: CDR1 KGHSH, CDR2 LQKENI.

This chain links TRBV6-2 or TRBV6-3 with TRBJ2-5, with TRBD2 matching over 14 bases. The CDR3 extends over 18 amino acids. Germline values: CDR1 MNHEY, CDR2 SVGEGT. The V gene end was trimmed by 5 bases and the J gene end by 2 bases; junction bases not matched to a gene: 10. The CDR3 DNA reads TGTGCCAGCAGTGGCCGACTAGCGGGGGGGCCGGGGCAAGAGACCCAGTACTTC. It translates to CASSGRLAGGPGQETQYF.